The 32 T cell receptor beta chains below come from one sample, sequenced in a study of CD8+CD57+ T cells in acquired aplastic anemia. The TCR beta profiling, which covered VDJ combination and CDR3 sequence, was carried out using genomic DNA as the template. One entry per CDR3 protein, called by TCRdb with MiXCR from the reads. The sample consists of 150,000 to 200,000 distinct CDR3 sequences, 64% of them appearing once. The sample consisted of sorted CD4+, CD8+, or CD8+CD57+ T cells (not recorded which) from PBMCs. These receptors were obtained from a human donor with severe aplastic anemia or a healthy control (not recorded which).

The rearrangement uses TRBV9 and TRBJ2-5, with D hard to call. This CDR3 has 13 residues. Germline V gene sequence: CDR1 SGDLS, CDR2 YYNGEE. Trimming removed 0 bases at V and 6 bases at J, with 9 bases between. DNA of the CDR3: TGTGCCAGCAGCGTAGGCCGTGGACAGACCCAGTACTTC. Protein sequence: CASSVGRGQTQYF.

In this sample, this clonotype turned up a few times. The J gene is TRBJ2-7, the V gene TRBV25-1, with 9 bases fitting TRBD1. The CDR3 covers 17 residues. The germline V gene has CDR1 MGHDK and CDR2 SYGVNS. V shed 4 bases, J shed 0 bases, and the junction held 10 bases outside the gene matches. The CDR3 DNA is TGTGCCAGCAGTGTATCCCTGGGACAGGGAACCTCCTACGAGCAGTACTTC. Its translation is CASSVSLGQGTSYEQYF.

The chain employs TRBV15 and TRBJ2-3; 13 bases align to TRBD2. Germline trimming cut 3 bases from V and 2 bases from J; bases unmatched to any gene: 8. Germline CDR1 and CDR2: LNHNV and YYDKDF (reference sequence). There are 18 residues in the CDR3. The CDR3 DNA sequence: TGTGCCACCAGCAGCATTTCGGGACTAGCGGGATCCACAGATACGCAGTATTTT. Translated, it gives CATSSISGLAGSTDTQYF.

J is TRBJ1-6 and V is TRBV9; D unclear. The germline V and J ends were trimmed by 0 bases and 8 bases, with 12 bases remaining between them. This CDR3 has 15 amino acids. The germline gives CDR1 SGDLS, CDR2 YYNGEE. CDR3 DNA: TGTGCCAGCAGCGTAGAGGTTAGCGGGCATTCACCCCTCCACTTT. This translates into CASSVEVSGHSPLHF. The entire variable domain, with the rest obtained from reference TRBV9 and TRBJ1-6, is as follows: DSGVTQTPKHLITATGQRVTLRCSPRSGDLSVYWYQQSLDQGLQFLIQYYNGEERAKGNILERFSAQQFPDLHSELNLSSLELGDSALYFCASSVEVSGHSPLHFGNGTRLTVT.

V is TRBV24-1 and J is TRBJ2-3; D gene ambiguous. Germline values: CDR1 KGHDR, CDR2 SFDVKD. CDR3 size: 14 residues. Deletions cut 2 bases from V and 0 bases from J, with 5 bases between. The CDR3 loop is CATSDWSSTDTQYF. CDR3 bases: TGTGCCACCAGTGATTGGTCTAGCACAGATACGCAGTATTTT.

The J gene is TRBJ2-2, the V gene TRBV7-9; maybe TRBD1 (5 bases). Germline CDR1 SEHNR, CDR2 FQNEAQ (reference sequence). CDR3 length: 15 amino acids. Trimming cost V 5 bases and J 1 base, with 11 bases left between them. CDR3 amino acids: CASSPRGRNTGELFF. The DNA for the CDR3 is TGTGCCAGCAGCCCTAGGGGCCGGAACACCGGGGAGCTGTTTTTT.

At least ten counts were recorded for this clonotype. This sequence joins TRBV4-2 and TRBJ2-2; D is uncertain. V was trimmed by 0 bases and J by 6 bases, leaving 14 bases between them. Per germline, CDR1 LGHNA and CDR2 YNFKEQ. This CDR3 region has 16 residues. The CDR3 bases are TGTGCCAGCAGCCAAGATTCCCTATACAGTGCCGGGGAGCTGTTTTTT. Its protein product is CASSQDSLYSAGELFF.

This rearrangement joins TRBV7-7 to TRBJ2-5; a weak D match, TRBD1 (6 bases). Trimming removed 5 bases at V and 2 bases at J, with 15 bases between. The CDR3 contains 15 residues. In germline, CDR1 is SSHAT, CDR2 FNYEAQ (reference sequence). The DNA for the CDR3 is TGTGCCAGCAGCCCGACCCCCGACAGGCAAGAGACCCAGTACTTC. Translating gives CASSPTPDRQETQYF.

As regards this clonotype: This clone may be a read error of a much larger clone one base away. The V gene is TRBV6-1, the J gene TRBJ1-2; D is ambiguous. The ends were cut back, 3 bases at V and 4 bases at J, with 9 bases in the middle. Germline loops: CDR1 MNHNS, CDR2 SASEGT. The CDR3 loop spans 13 amino acids. CDR3 in amino acids: CASSDRLTYGYTF. The CDR3 DNA reads as TGTGCCAGCAGTGACAGGCTAACCTATGGCTACACCTTC.

The V call is TRBV5-1, the J call TRBJ1-6; the D gene is possibly TRBD1 (6 bases). Germline V gives CDR1 SGHRS, CDR2 YFSETQ. The CDR3 is made up of 14 amino acids. V was shortened by 0 bases and J by 8 bases, with 9 bases between the two germline ends. The CDR3 loop reads CASSLAGDYSPLHF. CDR3 nucleotide sequence: TGCGCCAGCAGCTTGGCAGGGGACTATTCACCCCTCCACTTT.

The CDR3 sequence is CASSDHQEIYEQYF. In DNA, the CDR3 is TGTGCCAGCAGTGACCATCAAGAAATCTACGAGCAGTACTTC. The chain links TRBV6-5 to TRBJ2-7; the D is unclear. This CDR3 spans 14 amino acids. Germline values: CDR1 MNHEY, CDR2 SVGAGI. Trimming took 5 bases from V and 3 from J, leaving 14 bases between them.

The CDR3 spells CASSPDIEGHEQYF. The CDR3, as DNA: TGTGCCAGCAGTCCGGACATCGAGGGCCACGAGCAGTACTTC. The chain has TRBV2 and TRBJ2-7; the D call may be TRBD1 or TRBD2 (5 bases each). CDR1 and CDR2 from the germline V gene are SNHLY and FYNNEI. V was pared by 5 bases and J by 5 bases, with 16 bases between. The CDR3 covers 14 residues.

The gene calls are TRBV19 and TRBJ2-2, with 9 positions matching TRBD1. The CDR3 length is 13 residues. The germline gives CDR1 LNHDA, CDR2 SQIVND (reference sequence). DNA of the CDR3: TGTGCAGGCCGGGACAGGGACACCGGGGAGCTGTTTTTT. Protein product: CAGRDRDTGELFF.

This clonotype came up a few times. The V gene is TRBV3-1, the J gene TRBJ2-6; tentative D call: TRBD1 (5 bases). V dropped 4 bases and J dropped 0 bases, with 16 bases sitting between them. CDR1 LGHDT and CDR2 YNNKEL come from the germline V gene (reference sequence). This CDR3 spans 18 amino acids. CDR3 DNA: TGTGCCAGCAGCCTCCAATGGGGCCCCCTCTCTGGGGCCAACGTCCTGACTTTC. This translates into CASSLQWGPLSGANVLTF.

The chain has TRBV10-3 and TRBJ2-5, with TRBD1 identical over 11 bases. The CDR3 covers 16 residues. J was trimmed by 4 bases and V by 8 bases; bases with no gene match: 12. Germline lookup yields CDR1 ENHRY and CDR2 SYGVKD. CDR3 DNA sequence: TGTGCCATCCGGACAGGGGGCCCCTTACGGGGAGAGACCCAGTACTTC. Translating it yields CAIRTGGPLRGETQYF.

A word on this clonotype: Since the CDR3 does not end with the conserved phenylalanine or tryptophan, this likely comes from a read error. No DNA is shown, since the ends of the CDR3 on it are uncertain; the CDR3 is the one TCRdb lists. The chain employs TRBV7-6 and TRBJ1-1. Germline-derived CDR1 and CDR2 are SGHVS and FNYEAQ. The CDR3 region is 9 residues in length, termini included. This CDR3 is CASSLDSLP.

The CDR3 DNA follows: TGTGCCAGTAGTATGACGCTAGCGGGGAACAACAACGAGCAGTACTTC. Translation: CASSMTLAGNNNEQYF. V gene TRBV19 combines with J gene TRBJ2-7, with 9 positions matching TRBD2. Germline trimming cut 3 bases from V and 5 bases from J; bases unmatched to any gene: 11. The CDR3 totals 16 residues. The germline V gene encodes CDR1 LNHDA and CDR2 SQIVND (reference sequence).

This clonotype was seen a handful of times. The chain has TRBV5-4 and TRBJ2-7; tentatively, D is TRBD1 (5 bases). The CDR3 sequence is 11 residues long. Germline-derived CDR1 and CDR2 are SGHNT and YYREEE (reference sequence). Trimming shortened V by 5 bases and J by 2 bases, and 5 bases separated the two germline ends. CDR3 protein: CASRTAYEQYF. CDR3 bases: TGTGCCAGCAGGACAGCCTACGAGCAGTACTTC.

A remark on this clonotype: One junction end does not reproduce the germline sequence, and a read error may be involved. The CDR3 nucleotides read TGTGCTAGCAGCTGGGACAGGAGGGAGACCCAGTACTTC. It specifies CASSWDRRETQYF. The V gene is TRBV7-7, the J gene TRBJ2-5; TRBD1 matches 8 bases. The CDR3 is 13 residues long. Per the germline V gene, CDR1 is SSHAT and CDR2 is FNYEAQ (reference sequence).

The chain carries TRBV7-2 and TRBJ2-5, with 7 bases that match TRBD1. The CDR3 runs to 14 residues. V trimming: 6 bases; J trimming: 2 bases; junction bases outside the gene matches: 6. Germline CDR1 SGHTA, CDR2 FQGNSA. The CDR3 DNA reads TGTGCCAGCAGATCCGGGACAGAGCAAGAGACCCAGTACTTC. This sequence encodes CASRSGTEQETQYF.

CDR3 sequence reads: CASSLMQETQYF. In DNA, the CDR3 is TGTGCCAGCAGCTTAATGCAAGAGACCCAGTACTTC. V and J are TRBV7-9 and TRBJ2-5; D is ambiguous. Looked up from germline, CDR1 is SEHNR and CDR2 is FQNEAQ (reference sequence). The CDR3 has 12 residues. Trimming pared 2 bases from V and 2 bases from J, leaving 3 bases between. Supplemented by reference TRBV7-9 and TRBJ2-5, the full variable domain reads DTGVSQNPRHKITKRGQNVTFRCDPISEHNRLYWYRQTLGQGPEFLTYFQNEAQLEKSRLLSDRFSAERPKGSFSTLEIQRTEQGDSAMYLCASSLMQETQYFGPGTRLLVL.

This clonotype was recorded many times. The rearrangement joins TRBV7-6 to TRBJ2-5; 9 bases are shared with TRBD1. The V gene's germline CDR1 is SGHVS and CDR2 FNYEAQ. With 2 bases clipped from V and 2 bases from J, the junction kept 6 bases outside the gene matches. The CDR3 has 16 residues. Written as DNA, the CDR3 is TGTGCCAGCAGCTTATGGCGGGACAGGGAACAAGAGACCCAGTACTTC. Translating gives CASSLWRDREQETQYF.

The CDR3 spells CASSSSGEGYYGYTF. DNA for the CDR3: TGTGCCAGCAGCTCTTCCGGTGAGGGGTACTATGGCTACACCTTC. This chain uses TRBV7-2 with TRBJ1-2; weak D call: TRBD1 (5 bases). The length of the CDR3 is 15 residues. The germline gives CDR1 SGHTA, CDR2 FQGNSA. With 4 bases removed from V and 3 bases from J, the gap between germline ends came to 15 bases. Full variable domain (remainder filled in from reference TRBV7-2 and TRBJ1-2): GAGVSQSPSNKVTEKGKDVELRCDPISGHTALYWYRQSLGQGLEFLIYFQGNSAPDKSGLPSDRFSAERTGGSVSTLTIQRTQQEDSAVYLCASSSSGEGYYGYTFGSGTRLTVV.

J is TRBJ2-3 and V is TRBV20-1; D is ambiguous. Looked up from germline, CDR1 is DFQATT and CDR2 is SNEGSKA (reference sequence). This CDR3 contains 12 residues. V lost 2 bases and J lost 7, with 10 bases in between. DNA of the CDR3: TGCAGTGCTAGAATTCGTGGAAATACGCAGTATTTT. The encoded protein is CSARIRGNTQYF.

The chain carries TRBV6-6 and TRBJ1-6; TRBD1 matches 7 bases. J was trimmed by 4 bases and V by 7 bases; bases with no gene match: 10. The CDR3 covers 16 residues. Germline V CDR1 and CDR2: MNHNY, SVGAGI (reference sequence). CDR3 sequence: CASTKTGVLYNSPLHF. In nucleotides, the CDR3 is TGTGCCAGCACCAAAACAGGGGTCCTATATAATTCACCCCTCCACTTT.

This clonotype was observed once. This chain joins TRBV7-9 and TRBJ2-1; 8 nucleotides align to TRBD1. Germline V gene data show CDR1 as SEHNR and CDR2 as FQNEAQ (reference sequence). The CDR3 is 14 residues long. The trim removed 5 bases at V and 10 bases at J, leaving 10 bases unmatched. DNA for the CDR3: TGTGCCAGCAGCACGACAGGGGAGGTGAAGGAGCAGTTCTTC. Translating it yields CASSTTGEVKEQFF.

About this clonotype itself: Relative to the germline gene, one junction end is altered; a read error may explain this. The J gene is TRBJ2-7, the V gene TRBV29-1; no clear D gene. Germline V gives CDR1 SQVTM, CDR2 ANQGSEA. The CDR3 totals 11 residues. The CDR3 is CSVVTGYEQCF. CDR3 bases: TGCAGCGTTGTAACGGGTTACGAGCAGTGCTTC.

The sample holds one count of this clonotype. V gene TRBV6-1 combines with J gene TRBJ2-1; D tentatively reads TRBD1 or TRBD2 (6 bases each). Per the germline V gene, CDR1 is MNHNS and CDR2 is SASEGT. The V end was cut by 7 bases, the J end by 4 bases, with 17 bases between. The CDR3 runs to 15 residues. CDR3: CASTFFGGTYNEQFF. In DNA form, the CDR3 reads TGTGCCAGCACCTTCTTTGGAGGGACATACAATGAGCAGTTCTTC.

This chain links TRBV20-1 with TRBJ1-5, with TRBD1 identical over 7 bases. The CDR3 runs 15 residues. The V gene end was trimmed by 0 bases and the J gene end by 0 bases; junction bases not matched to a gene: 2. Germline V gene sequence: CDR1 DFQATT, CDR2 SNEGSKA (reference sequence). CDR3 loop: CSAREGQHSNQPQHF. CDR3 nucleotide sequence: TGCAGTGCTAGAGAGGGACAGCATAGCAATCAGCCCCAGCATTTT.

V and J are TRBV7-9 and TRBJ2-1, with 9 nucleotides matching TRBD2. The CDR3 loop spans 12 amino acids. Germline V gene lookup returns CDR1 SEHNR and CDR2 FQNEAQ (reference sequence). Trimming cost V 1 base and J 13 bases; bases outside gene matches: 2. DNA of the CDR3: TGTGCCAGCAGCTTAGTAGCGGGGGCCCAGTTCTTC. This gives the protein CASSLVAGAQFF.

In its sample, this clonotype was seen a few times. This chain uses TRBV10-2 with TRBJ2-7, with TRBD1 matching over 7 bases. The CDR3 runs to 13 residues. The ends lost 3 bases at V and 13 bases at J; junction bases unmatched: 12. The germline V gene encodes CDR1 WSHSY and CDR2 SAAADI. Written as DNA, the CDR3 is TGCGCCAGCAGTGACGGACCCGGGACAGCAGGATACTTC. This codes for CASSDGPGTAGYF.

The count of this clonotype is one. The chain uses TRBV9 and TRBJ2-7; D may be TRBD2 (5 bases). The CDR3 runs 14 residues. Germline V gives CDR1 SGDLS, CDR2 YYNGEE. Trimming stripped 0 bases from V and 3 bases from J, with 10 bases between. CDR3 DNA: TGTGCCAGCAGCGTAGGGCCGGGGATCTACGAGCAGTACTTC. Amino acids: CASSVGPGIYEQYF.